Detailed here is one T cell receptor beta chain. Its antigen is as yet unknown. The record originates from a study of cytomegalovirus exposure and HLA in healthy donors. At the level of the study: Samples from HLA-typed donors yielded about 85 million unique TCRs in an early data release.

V dropped 4 bases and J dropped 6 bases, with 9 bases sitting between them. CDR1 is MDHEN, CDR2 SYDVKM, per germline. The CDR3 is made up of 12 amino acids. Overall study findings and caveats: In most subjects, TCR beta sequences reportedly gave accurate predictions of HLA-A and HLA-B alleles. When a later analysis compared HLA-associated TCR beta chains with equally common others, the HLA-associated chains turned out to be more clonally expanded and to have lower generation probabilities.

The PCR ran on 60 Vbeta and 13 Jbeta primers. Sequenced by immunoSEQ multiplex PCR; TCRdb stores in-frame clones only, minus some. Of about 160,000 clones in the sample, approximately 80% were seen once. Sequencing was done on a sample of PBMCs. This sequence was found in a man aged 50-60 years in good health and CMV-seropositive. The chain employs TRBV28 and TRBJ1-1; perhaps TRBD1 as D (6 bases). The CDR3 coding sequence is TGTGCCAGCAGTTCGAACAGGGCTGAAGCTTTCTTT. Translated: CASSSNRAEAFF.